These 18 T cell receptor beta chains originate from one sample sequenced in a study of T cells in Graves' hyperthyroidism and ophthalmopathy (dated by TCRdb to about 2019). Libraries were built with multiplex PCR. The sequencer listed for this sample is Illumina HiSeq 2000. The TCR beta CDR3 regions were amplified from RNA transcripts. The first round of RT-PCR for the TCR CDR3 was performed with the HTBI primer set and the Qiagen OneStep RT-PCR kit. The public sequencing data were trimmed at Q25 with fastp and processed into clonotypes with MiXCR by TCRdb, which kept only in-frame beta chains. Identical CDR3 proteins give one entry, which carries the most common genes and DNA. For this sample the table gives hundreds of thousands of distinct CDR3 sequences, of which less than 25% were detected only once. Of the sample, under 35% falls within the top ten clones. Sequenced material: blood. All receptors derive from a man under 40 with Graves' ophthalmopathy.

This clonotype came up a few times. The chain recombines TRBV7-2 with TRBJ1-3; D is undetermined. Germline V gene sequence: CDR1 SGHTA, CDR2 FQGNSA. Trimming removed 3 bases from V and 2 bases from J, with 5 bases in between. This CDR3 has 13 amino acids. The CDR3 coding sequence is TGTGCCAGCAGCTTCAAGCCTGGAAACACCATATATTTT. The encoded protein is CASSFKPGNTIYF.

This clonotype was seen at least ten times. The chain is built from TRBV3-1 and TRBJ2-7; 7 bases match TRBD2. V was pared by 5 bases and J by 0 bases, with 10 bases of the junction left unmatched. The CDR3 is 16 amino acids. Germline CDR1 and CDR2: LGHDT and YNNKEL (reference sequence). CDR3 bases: TGTGCCAGCAGCAGAAGCCCCGGGAGGCTCTCCTACGAGCAGTACTTC. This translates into CASSRSPGRLSYEQYF.

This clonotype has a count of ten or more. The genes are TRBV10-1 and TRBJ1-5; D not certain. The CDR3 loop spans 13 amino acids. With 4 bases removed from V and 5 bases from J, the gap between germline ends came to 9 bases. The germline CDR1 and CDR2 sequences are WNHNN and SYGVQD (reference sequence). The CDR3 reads CASSGGPDQPQHF. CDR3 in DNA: TGCGCCAGCAGTGGAGGGCCCGATCAGCCCCAGCATTTT.

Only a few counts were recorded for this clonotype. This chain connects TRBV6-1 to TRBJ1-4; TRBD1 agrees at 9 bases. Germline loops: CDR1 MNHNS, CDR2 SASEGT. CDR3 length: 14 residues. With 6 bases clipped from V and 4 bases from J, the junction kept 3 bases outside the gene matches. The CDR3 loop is CASRDRGFNEKLFF. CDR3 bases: TGTGCCAGCAGGGACAGGGGCTTTAATGAAAAACTGTTTTTT.

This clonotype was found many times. The CDR3 protein is CASSLGATGGQNTIYF. CDR3 DNA sequence: TGCGCCAGCAGCTTGGGGGCGACAGGGGGCCAAAACACCATATATTTT. The rearrangement links TRBV5-1 to TRBJ1-3, with 10 bases aligning to TRBD1. The CDR3 consists of 16 residues. Germline V gene lookup returns CDR1 SGHRS and CDR2 YFSETQ. The ends lost 0 bases at V and 6 bases at J; junction bases unmatched: 6.

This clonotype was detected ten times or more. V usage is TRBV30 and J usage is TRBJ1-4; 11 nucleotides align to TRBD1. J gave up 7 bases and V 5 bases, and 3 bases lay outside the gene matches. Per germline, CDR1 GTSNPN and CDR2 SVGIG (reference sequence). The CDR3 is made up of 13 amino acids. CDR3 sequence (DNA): TGTGCCTGGGACGGACAGGGGGCTGAAAAACTGTTTTTT. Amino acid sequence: CAWDGQGAEKLFF.

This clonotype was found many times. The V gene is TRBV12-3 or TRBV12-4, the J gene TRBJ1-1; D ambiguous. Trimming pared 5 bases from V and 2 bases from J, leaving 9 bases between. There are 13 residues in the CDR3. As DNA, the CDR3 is TGTGCCAGCAGTCCAGAGACTAACACTGAAGCTTTCTTT. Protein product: CASSPETNTEAFF.

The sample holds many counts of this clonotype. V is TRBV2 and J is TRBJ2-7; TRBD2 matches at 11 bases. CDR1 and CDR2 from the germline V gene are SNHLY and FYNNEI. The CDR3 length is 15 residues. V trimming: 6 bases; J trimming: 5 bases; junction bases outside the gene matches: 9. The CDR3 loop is CASSETSGSDHEQYF. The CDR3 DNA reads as TGTGCCAGCAGCGAAACTAGCGGGAGCGACCACGAGCAGTACTTC. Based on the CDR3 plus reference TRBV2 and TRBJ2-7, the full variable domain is EPEVTQTPSHQVTQMGQEVILRCVPISNHLYFYWYRQILGQKVEFLVSFYNNEISEKSEIFDDQFSVERPDGSNFTLKIRSTKLEDSAMYFCASSETSGSDHEQYFGPGTRLTVT.

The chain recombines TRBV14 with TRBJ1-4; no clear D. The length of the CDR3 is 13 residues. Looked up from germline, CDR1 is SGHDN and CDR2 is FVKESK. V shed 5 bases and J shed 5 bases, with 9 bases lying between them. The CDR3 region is CASSSVVNEKLFF. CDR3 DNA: TGTGCCAGCAGCTCCGTGGTCAATGAAAAACTGTTTTTT.

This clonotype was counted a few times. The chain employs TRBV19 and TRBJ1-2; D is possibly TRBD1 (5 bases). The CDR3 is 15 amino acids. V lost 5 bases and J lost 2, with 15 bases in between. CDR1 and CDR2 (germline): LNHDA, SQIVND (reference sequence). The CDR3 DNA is TGTGCCAGTAGTTCGGGGGGAGTTTTAAACTATGGCTACACCTTC. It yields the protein CASSSGGVLNYGYTF.

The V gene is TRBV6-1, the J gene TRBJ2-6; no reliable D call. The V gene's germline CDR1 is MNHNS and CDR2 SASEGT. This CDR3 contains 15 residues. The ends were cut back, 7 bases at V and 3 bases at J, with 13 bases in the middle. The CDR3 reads CASNVQNVGANVLTF. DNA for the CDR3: TGTGCCAGCAATGTACAGAACGTTGGGGCCAACGTCCTGACTTTC.

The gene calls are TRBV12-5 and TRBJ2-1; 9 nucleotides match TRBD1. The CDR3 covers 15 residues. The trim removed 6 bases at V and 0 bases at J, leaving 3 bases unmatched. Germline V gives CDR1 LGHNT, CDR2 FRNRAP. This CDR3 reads CASGRDRVSYNEQFF. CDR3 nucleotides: TGTGCTAGTGGCCGGGACAGGGTCTCCTACAATGAGCAGTTCTTC.

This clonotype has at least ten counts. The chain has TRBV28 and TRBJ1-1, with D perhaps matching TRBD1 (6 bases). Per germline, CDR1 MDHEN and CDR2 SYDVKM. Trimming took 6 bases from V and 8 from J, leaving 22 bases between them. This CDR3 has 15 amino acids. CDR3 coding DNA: TGTGCCAGCAGCCGAACGGGACAATATACTCCGGAAGCTTTCTTT. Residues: CASSRTGQYTPEAFF. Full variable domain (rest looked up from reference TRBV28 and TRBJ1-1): DVKVTQSSRYLVKRTGEKVFLECVQDMDHENMFWYRQDPGLGLRLIYFSYDVKMKEKGDIPEGYSVSREKKERFSLILESASTNQTSMYLCASSRTGQYTPEAFFGQGTRLTVV.

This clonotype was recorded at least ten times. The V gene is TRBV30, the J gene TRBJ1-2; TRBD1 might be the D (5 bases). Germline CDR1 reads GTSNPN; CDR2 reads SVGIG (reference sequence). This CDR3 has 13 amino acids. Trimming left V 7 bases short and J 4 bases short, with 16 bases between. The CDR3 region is CAYMRGGFYGYTF. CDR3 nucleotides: TGTGCCTACATGAGGGGCGGCTTCTATGGCTACACCTTC.

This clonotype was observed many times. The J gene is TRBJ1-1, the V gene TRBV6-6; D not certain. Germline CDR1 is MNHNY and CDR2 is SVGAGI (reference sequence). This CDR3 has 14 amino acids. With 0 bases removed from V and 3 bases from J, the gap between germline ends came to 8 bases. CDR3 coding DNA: TGTGCCAGCAGTTACTCGAATTACGACACTGAAGCTTTCTTT. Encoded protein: CASSYSNYDTEAFF.

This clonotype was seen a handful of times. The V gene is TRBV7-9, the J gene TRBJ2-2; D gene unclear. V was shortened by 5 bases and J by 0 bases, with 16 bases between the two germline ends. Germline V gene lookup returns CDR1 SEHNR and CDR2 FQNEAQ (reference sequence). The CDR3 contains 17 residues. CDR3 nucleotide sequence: TGTGCCAGCAGCCCGACATTCTCGACATCGAACACCGGGGAGCTGTTTTTT. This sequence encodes CASSPTFSTSNTGELFF.

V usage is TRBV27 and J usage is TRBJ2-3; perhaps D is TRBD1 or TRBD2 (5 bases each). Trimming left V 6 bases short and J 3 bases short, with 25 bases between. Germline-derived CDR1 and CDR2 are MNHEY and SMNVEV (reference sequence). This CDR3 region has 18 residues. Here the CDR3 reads CASSRGSVGQVRTDTQYF. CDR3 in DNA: TGTGCCAGCAGCCGGGGCTCAGTCGGGCAGGTTAGGACAGATACGCAGTATTTT.

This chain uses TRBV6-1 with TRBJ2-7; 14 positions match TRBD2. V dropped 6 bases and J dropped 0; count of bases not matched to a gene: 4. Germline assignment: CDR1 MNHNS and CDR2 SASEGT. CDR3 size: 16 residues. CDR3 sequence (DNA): TGTGCCAGCAGCGGGACTAGCGGGGGTAGCTCCTACGAGCAGTACTTC. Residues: CASSGTSGGSSYEQYF.